The present entry profiles one TCR beta chain with its context. The method was immunoSEQ multiplex PCR; TCRdb's version includes in-frame clones alone and lacks a portion of them. The repertoire holds under 150,000 clones, with 70% to 90% as singletons. The record originates from a study of blood T cell repertoires in COVID-19. Whole-study context: Sources were T cells, B-cell-depleted T cells, or PBMCs; the material itself was cDNA or gDNA.

This CDR3 region has 14 residues. This receptor was taken from a human donor in a cohort sampled during active COVID-19. Sequencing was carried out using peripheral blood. The rearrangement links TRBV21-1 to TRBJ2-7; no check of the table's D call, TRBD1, against the DNA was made. TRBV21-1 represents a pseudogene. The CDR3 here is CASIPPDKDYEQYF. In DNA form, the CDR3 reads TGTGCCAGCATACCCCCGGACAAGGACTACGAGCAGTACTTC.